This T cell receptor (beta chain) was obtained from a study of shared clonotypes between healthy human individuals. Trimming left V 3 bases short and J 2 bases short, with 17 bases between. From germline, CDR1 is KGHSH and CDR2 LQKENI. The CDR3 is made up of 16 amino acids. All the donors were Caucasian adults who lived in Nashville, Tennessee. The repertoire was sequenced with immunoSEQ multiplex PCR; TCRdb's copy has only in-frame clones and lacks some. This table has over 950,000 clones, approximately 75% appearing once. The gene calls are TRBV18 and TRBJ2-7; either TRBD1 or TRBD2 may fit D (5 bases each). The clonotype comes from a man between 18 and 35 years old in good health. Some clones in this sample may be carry-over from other donors' samples. Sequencing input: memory CD4+ T cells from PBMCs. Specified subset: CD45RA-negative fraction. CDR3 loop: CASSPTAAGWTYEQYF. CDR3 bases: TGTGCCAGCTCACCTACAGCGGCAGGGTGGACCTACGAGCAGTACTTC.